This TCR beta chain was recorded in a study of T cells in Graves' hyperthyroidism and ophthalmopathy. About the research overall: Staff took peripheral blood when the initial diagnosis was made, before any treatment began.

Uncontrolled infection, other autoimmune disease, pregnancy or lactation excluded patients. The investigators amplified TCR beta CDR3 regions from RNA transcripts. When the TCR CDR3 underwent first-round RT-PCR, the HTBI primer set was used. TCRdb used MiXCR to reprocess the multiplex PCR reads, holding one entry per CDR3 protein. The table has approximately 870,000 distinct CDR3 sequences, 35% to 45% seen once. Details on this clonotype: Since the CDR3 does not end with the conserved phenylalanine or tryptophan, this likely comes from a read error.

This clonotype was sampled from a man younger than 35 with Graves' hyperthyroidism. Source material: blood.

CDR3 loop: CSAAPTNTEAFC. The CDR3 nucleotides are TGCAGTGCGGCGCCCACGAACACTGAAGCTTTCTGT. The chain uses TRBV20-1 and TRBJ1-1; D call uncertain. The V and J ends lost 6 bases and 1 base respectively, with 9 bases between them. There are 12 residues in the CDR3. Germline V lookup: CDR1 DFQATT, CDR2 SNEGSKA (reference sequence).